A single sample gave rise to the 30 T cell receptor beta chains below, sequenced in a study of Ad26.COV2.S vaccination and SARS-CoV-2 variants. Sequenced by immunoSEQ multiplex PCR; TCRdb stores in-frame clones only, minus some. Of over 110,000 clones listed, roughly 90% are singletons. The source material was peripheral blood, sampled after recovery from COVID-19. Receptors originate from a human donor who had recovered from COVID-19.

The chain joins TRBV5-6 to TRBJ2-3; 8 nucleotides align to TRBD1. V shed 2 bases, J shed 4 bases, and the junction held 6 bases outside the gene matches. The V gene's germline CDR1 is SGHDT and CDR2 YYEEEE. The CDR3 loop spans 15 amino acids. This CDR3 is CASSLGQGAPDTQYF. The CDR3 DNA reads as TGTGCCAGCAGCTTAGGACAGGGTGCCCCAGATACGCAGTATTTT.

V is TRBV19 and J is TRBJ2-2; 8 nucleotides match TRBD1. The germline gives CDR1 LNHDA, CDR2 SQIVND (reference sequence). V dropped 4 bases and J dropped 7; count of bases not matched to a gene: 14. The CDR3 runs 17 residues. CDR3 amino acids: CASSTRRGQGAVGELFF. DNA for the CDR3: TGTGCCAGTAGTACCCGCCGGGGGCAGGGGGCGGTCGGGGAGCTGTTTTTT.

In its sample, this clone was seen once. The chain couples TRBV7-9 to TRBJ2-7; D might be TRBD2 (5 bases). The V gene lost 3 bases and the J gene lost 2 bases, with 14 bases spanning the gap. CDR3 length equals 15 residues. Germline lookup yields CDR1 SEHNR and CDR2 FQNEAQ (reference sequence). The CDR3: CASSLAYGVPYEQYF. The CDR3 bases are TGTGCCAGCAGCTTGGCTTACGGGGTACCCTACGAGCAGTACTTC.

The chain employs TRBV28 and TRBJ2-2, with a possible D match to TRBD2 (6 bases). The CDR3 totals 16 residues. Germline V lookup: CDR1 MDHEN, CDR2 SYDVKM. V shed 5 bases and J shed 4 bases, with 17 bases lying between them. CDR3 region: CASSRLVSGSTGELFF. In DNA form, the CDR3 reads TGTGCCAGCAGTAGACTAGTCTCGGGGTCCACCGGGGAGCTGTTTTTT. The full variable domain, with the rest looked up from reference TRBV28 and TRBJ2-2, is DVKVTQSSRYLVKRTGEKVFLECVQDMDHENMFWYRQDPGLGLRLIYFSYDVKMKEKGDIPEGYSVSREKKERFSLILESASTNQTSMYLCASSRLVSGSTGELFFGEGSRLTVL.

The chain links TRBV11-2 to TRBJ2-1; D is possibly TRBD1 (5 bases). This CDR3 contains 13 residues. Germline assignment: CDR1 SGHAT and CDR2 FQNNGV. V lost 3 bases and J 3 bases, leaving 6 bases between the germline ends. This CDR3 is CASSFQGYNEQFF. In DNA, the CDR3 is TGTGCCAGCAGCTTCCAGGGCTACAATGAGCAGTTCTTC.

The V and J genes are TRBV7-2 and TRBJ2-1; D is possibly TRBD2 (6 bases). V was pared by 5 bases and J by 7 bases, with 18 bases between. CDR1 and CDR2 (germline): SGHTA, FQGNSA. CDR3 length equals 15 residues. The CDR3 DNA follows: TGTGCCAGCAGCCTCGGGACTTCCCTTAGGAATGAGCAGTTCTTC. This encodes CASSLGTSLRNEQFF.

The count of this clone is one. V usage is TRBV28 and J usage is TRBJ2-2, with 12 bases matching TRBD2. V lost 7 bases and J lost 5; bases outside the gene matches: 5. This CDR3 region has 15 residues. Germline loops: CDR1 MDHEN, CDR2 SYDVKM. DNA for the CDR3: TGTGCCAGCACTCAACTAGCGGGGGGAACCGGGGAGCTGTTTTTT. Amino acids: CASTQLAGGTGELFF.

This CDR3 is CASGTPQTEQFF. CDR3 bases: TGTGCCAGTGGGACACCCCAAACGGAGCAGTTCTTC. The chain has TRBV19 and TRBJ2-1, with a weak D call TRBD1 (6 bases). Germline-derived CDR1 and CDR2 are LNHDA and SQIVND (reference sequence). V lost 8 bases, J lost 10 bases, and 15 bases lay in between. This CDR3 spans 12 amino acids.

This clone was found once. J is TRBJ1-1 and V is TRBV11-2; no reliable D call. CDR1 and CDR2 from the germline V gene are SGHAT and FQNNGV. This CDR3 region has 16 residues. V shed 0 bases and J shed 1 base, with 12 bases lying between them. Here the CDR3 reads CASSLDQHSENTEAFF. The DNA of the CDR3 is TGTGCCAGCAGCTTAGATCAACACAGTGAGAACACTGAAGCTTTCTTT.

The chain is built from TRBV7-9 and TRBJ1-6; TRBD1 is a possible D gene (5 bases). Trimming cost V 10 bases and J 9 bases, with 16 bases left between them. The CDR3 length is 13 residues. Germline V gene data show CDR1 as SEHNR and CDR2 as FQNEAQ (reference sequence). CDR3 coding DNA: TGTGCCACCCCGACAGCCACGGGTTCACCCCTCCACTTT. Translated, it gives CATPTATGSPLHF.

The chain recombines TRBV11-2 with TRBJ1-2; no clear D. The ends were cut back, 1 base at V and 11 bases at J, with 11 bases in the middle. This CDR3 comprises 12 residues. Germline CDR1 reads SGHAT; CDR2 reads FQNNGV. CDR3 region: CASSLGSAKYTF. CDR3 DNA sequence: TGTGCCAGCAGCTTAGGGTCGGCGAAGTACACCTTC.

This clone has a count of ten or more. The chain carries TRBV3-1 (or the pseudogene TRBV3-2) and TRBJ1-1; D not resolved. V lost 5 bases to trimming and J lost 11 bases, with 12 bases between them. Germline CDR1 reads LGHDT; CDR2 reads YNNKEL (reference sequence). This CDR3 is 11 amino acids long. The CDR3 region is CASSFQGRAFF. DNA for the CDR3: TGTGCCAGCAGCTTCCAAGGGCGGGCTTTCTTT.

This chain's CDR3 is CASSDSGTGYTKNIQYF. CDR3 in DNA: TGTGCCAGCTCAGATTCCGGGACAGGGTATACCAAAAACATTCAGTACTTC. The chain joins TRBV18 to TRBJ2-4; 9 bases match TRBD1. The CDR3 consists of 17 residues. Trimming removed 5 bases from V and 2 bases from J; junction bases left unmatched: 10. Per germline, CDR1 KGHSH and CDR2 LQKENI.

The rearrangement uses TRBV11-2 and TRBJ2-1; possibly TRBD2 for D (5 bases). V lost 4 bases, J lost 5 bases, and 21 bases lay in between. Germline V gives CDR1 SGHAT, CDR2 FQNNGV. The CDR3 loop spans 17 amino acids. The chain's CDR3 is CASSSRTGRGIHNEQFF. The CDR3 bases are TGTGCCAGCAGCTCCCGCACCGGCCGGGGTATACACAATGAGCAGTTCTTC.

The chain recombines TRBV28 with TRBJ1-3; D is uncertain. Germline assignment: CDR1 MDHEN and CDR2 SYDVKM. V was cut by 8 bases and J by 0 bases, with 14 bases left in between. This CDR3 is 15 amino acids long. CDR3 sequence: CASGRRISSGNTIYF. Written as DNA, the CDR3 is TGTGCCAGCGGAAGACGGATATCCTCTGGAAACACCATATATTTT.

The rearrangement joins TRBV18 to TRBJ2-3; D is uncertain. V shed 4 bases and J shed 2 bases, with 4 bases lying between them. This CDR3 contains 12 residues. Germline V gene lookup returns CDR1 KGHSH and CDR2 LQKENI. The CDR3 DNA reads as TGTGCCAGCTCACAACTCACAGATACGCAGTATTTT. Translation: CASSQLTDTQYF.

This clone was found once. J is TRBJ2-1 and V is TRBV3-1 (or the pseudogene TRBV3-2), with a weak D call TRBD2 (5 bases). Trimming stripped 1 base from V and 9 bases from J, with 13 bases between. The CDR3 length is 14 residues. Per the germline V gene, CDR1 is LGHDT and CDR2 is YNNKEL (reference sequence). The CDR3 here is CASSQVYGVGEQFF. The CDR3 coding sequence is TGTGCCAGCAGCCAAGTTTACGGGGTCGGTGAGCAGTTCTTC.

The chain is built from TRBV12-3 or TRBV12-4 and TRBJ1-1, with D tentatively TRBD1 (5 bases). CDR3 length: 12 residues. Trimming took off 7 bases at V and 11 bases at J, with 17 bases between the two ends. CDR3 in amino acids: CASKDLARDAFF. The CDR3 region has the DNA TGTGCCAGCAAAGACCTCGCCAGGGACGCTTTCTTT.

The genes are TRBV9 and TRBJ1-2; D is possibly TRBD1 (5 bases). The ends were cut back, 0 bases at V and 4 bases at J, with 13 bases in the middle. This CDR3 region has 15 residues. Germline V gives CDR1 SGDLS, CDR2 YYNGEE. In DNA, the CDR3 is TGTGCCAGCAGCGTAGAGCCAGGGACTGGCTATGGCTACACCTTC. Its protein is CASSVEPGTGYGYTF.

In nucleotides, the CDR3 is TGTGCCAGCAGTGTGGGGCGGATCTCTGGGGCCAACGTCCTGACTTTC. Its protein is CASSVGRISGANVLTF. This sequence joins TRBV6-1 and TRBJ2-6; tentative D call: TRBD1 (5 bases). V was cut by 4 bases and J by 0 bases, with 10 bases left in between. This CDR3 has 16 amino acids. Germline V gene data show CDR1 as MNHNS and CDR2 as SASEGT.

The J gene is TRBJ2-2, the V gene TRBV5-4; 8 bases are shared with TRBD1. The CDR3 loop spans 18 amino acids. The V gene's germline CDR1 is SGHNT and CDR2 YYREEE (reference sequence). V was clipped by 1 base and J by 6 bases; unmatched bases: 14. The CDR3 loop reads CASSLPGTGLAGAGELFF. The CDR3 nucleotides read TGTGCCAGCAGCTTGCCCGGGACAGGACTCGCCGGCGCCGGGGAGCTGTTTTTT. The variable domain in full, with the rest retrieved from reference TRBV5-4 and TRBJ2-2, is ETGVTQSPTHLIKTRGQQVTLRCSSQSGHNTVSWYQQALGQGPQFIFQYYREEENGRGNFPPRFSGLQFPNYSSELNVNALELDDSALYLCASSLPGTGLAGAGELFFGEGSRLTVL.

The rearrangement links TRBV2 to TRBJ2-2; TRBD2 aligns across 9 bases. Trimming took 2 bases from V and 5 from J; bases not matched to a gene: 12. The CDR3 runs 18 residues. Germline V gives CDR1 SNHLY, CDR2 FYNNEI. The CDR3 DNA follows: TGTGCCAGCAGTGAATTCCAGCGGGGGGTGCCGAGGACCGGGGAGCTGTTTTTT. Protein: CASSEFQRGVPRTGELFF.

The chain combines TRBV27 with TRBJ1-1, with D uncertain. This CDR3 has 14 amino acids. V lost 7 bases and J lost 8, with 20 bases in between. Germline assignment: CDR1 MNHEY and CDR2 SMNVEV (reference sequence). The CDR3 loop is CASKTSGVGFEAFF. Here the CDR3 DNA reads TGTGCCAGCAAAACCAGTGGGGTAGGATTCGAAGCTTTCTTT.

This chain connects TRBV4-3 to TRBJ2-3, with D tentatively TRBD1 or TRBD2 (6 bases each). The ends were cut back, 1 base at V and 6 bases at J, with 14 bases in the middle. CDR1 is LGHNA and CDR2 is YSLEER in the germline V gene. The CDR3 extends over 15 amino acids. This CDR3 is CASSQVMGGGDTQYF. The CDR3 DNA sequence: TGCGCCAGCAGCCAAGTGATGGGGGGCGGGGATACGCAGTATTTT.

V and J are TRBV3-1 (or the pseudogene TRBV3-2) and TRBJ2-7, with D perhaps matching TRBD2 (7 bases). Looked up from germline, CDR1 is LGHDT and CDR2 is YNNKEL (reference sequence). CDR3 length: 17 amino acids. V was trimmed by 8 bases and J by 1 base, leaving 24 bases between them. CDR3 sequence reads: CASPCLGGARSSYEQYF. CDR3 in DNA: TGTGCCAGCCCATGCCTGGGGGGGGCGAGATCGTCCTACGAGCAGTACTTC.

The rearrangement links TRBV27 to TRBJ1-2; no clear D. The germline gives CDR1 MNHEY, CDR2 SMNVEV (reference sequence). Trimming took 1 base from V and 4 from J, leaving 7 bases between them. The CDR3 covers 13 residues. For the CDR3, the DNA is TGTGCCAGCAGTTTATTGGGCAGCTATGGCTACACCTTC. This encodes CASSLLGSYGYTF.

This CDR3 reads CASSDRGYEQYF. The CDR3 region has the DNA TGTGCCAGCTCGGACAGGGGCTACGAGCAGTACTTC. The J gene is TRBJ2-7, the V gene TRBV28; 9 nucleotides match TRBD1. Per germline, CDR1 MDHEN and CDR2 SYDVKM. J lost 3 bases, V lost 8 bases, and 2 bases had no gene match. The CDR3 length is 12 residues.

The rearrangement links TRBV4-3 to TRBJ2-1, with no clear D. There are 15 residues in the CDR3. Trimming cost V 0 bases and J 8 bases, with 14 bases left between them. Germline CDR1 and CDR2: LGHNA and YSLEER. CDR3: CASSQERTRVDEQFF. The CDR3 bases are TGCGCCAGCAGCCAAGAGAGGACCCGGGTCGATGAGCAGTTCTTC.

This clone was observed a single time. The V and J genes are TRBV7-6 and TRBJ2-3; TRBD2 matches at 7 bases. The CDR3 length is 16 residues. Per germline, CDR1 SGHVS and CDR2 FNYEAQ. J was trimmed by 2 bases and V by 5 bases; bases with no gene match: 10. In nucleotides, the CDR3 is TGTGCCAGCAGCCGAGATGGGAGGGGTCTCACAGATACGCAGTATTTT. Protein: CASSRDGRGLTDTQYF.

The J gene is TRBJ1-1, the V gene TRBV30, with D perhaps matching TRBD1 (6 bases). Germline CDR1 reads GTSNPN; CDR2 reads SVGIG (reference sequence). CDR3 length: 14 amino acids. Trimming stripped 4 bases from V and 3 bases from J, with 15 bases between. CDR3 sequence: CAWTGHYYHTEAFF. The CDR3 nucleotides read TGTGCCTGGACGGGACATTATTACCACACTGAAGCTTTCTTT.